A single sample gave rise to the 4 T cell receptor beta chains below, sequenced in a study of preoperative IRX-2 immunotherapy in early breast cancer. Libraries were prepared by immunoSEQ multiplex PCR; TCRdb keeps only in-frame clonotypes and omits some of them. The table includes 30,000 or so clones, roughly 80% detected once. This sample's treatment: preoperative locoregional IRX-2 cytokine immunotherapy. The source was lymph node tissue, collected from a patient treated with IRX-2 immunotherapy. The receptors originated from a human donor with breast cancer.

The V gene is TRBV18, the J gene TRBJ2-2, with D perhaps matching TRBD1 (6 bases). V lost 3 bases and J lost 1, with 6 bases in between. This CDR3 has 14 residues. Germline V CDR1 and CDR2: KGHSH, LQKENI. CDR3 bases: TGTGCCAGCTCACCGACAGGGAACACCGGGGAGCTGTTTTTT. Amino acid sequence: CASSPTGNTGELFF.

J is TRBJ2-3 and V is TRBV11-1; 7 nucleotides agree with TRBD1. Germline CDR1 reads SGHAT; CDR2 reads FQDESV (reference sequence). This CDR3 has 14 amino acids. V lost 4 bases, J lost 2 bases, and 3 bases stayed unmatched. In DNA, the CDR3 is TGTGCCAGCAGCTCGGGACAGAACACAGATACGCAGTATTTT. Translated, it gives CASSSGQNTDTQYF.

CDR3 in DNA: TGTGCCAGCTCACCGGGACTAGCGGGCTCCTACGAGCAGTACTTC. This sequence encodes CASSPGLAGSYEQYF. V and J are TRBV18 and TRBJ2-7; 12 bases line up with TRBD2. The CDR3 has 15 amino acids. J gave up 0 bases and V 3 bases, and 0 bases lay outside the gene matches. Germline V gene data show CDR1 as KGHSH and CDR2 as LQKENI. The full variable domain, rest sourced from reference TRBV18 and TRBJ2-7, is NAGVMQNPRHLVRRRGQEARLRCSPMKGHSHVYWYRQLPEEGLKFMVYLQKENIIDESGMPKERFSAEFPKEGPSILRIQQVVRGDSAAYFCASSPGLAGSYEQYFGPGTRLTVT.

This rearrangement joins TRBV18 to TRBJ2-3; the match to TRBD2 covers 8 bases. Germline assignment: CDR1 KGHSH and CDR2 LQKENI. The CDR3 covers 17 residues. V lost 5 bases to trimming and J lost 0 bases; unmatched junction nucleotides: 10. The CDR3 nucleotides are TGTGCCAGCTCATCCCGATATAGCGGGGCTAGCACAGATACGCAGTATTTT. Translating gives CASSSRYSGASTDTQYF.